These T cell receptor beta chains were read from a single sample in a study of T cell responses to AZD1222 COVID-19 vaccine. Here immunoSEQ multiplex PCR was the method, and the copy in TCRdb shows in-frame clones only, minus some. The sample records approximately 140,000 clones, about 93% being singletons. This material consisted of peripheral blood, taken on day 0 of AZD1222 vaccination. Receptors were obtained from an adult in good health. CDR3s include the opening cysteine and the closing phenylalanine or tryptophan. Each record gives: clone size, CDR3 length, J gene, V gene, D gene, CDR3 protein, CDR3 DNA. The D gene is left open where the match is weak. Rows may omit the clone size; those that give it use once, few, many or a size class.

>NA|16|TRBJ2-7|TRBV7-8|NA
CASSSYGGPSSYEQYF
TGTGCCAGCAGCTCTTATGGGGGGCCAAGCTCCTACGAGCAGTACTTC
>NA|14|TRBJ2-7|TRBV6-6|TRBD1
CASQGQGGTYEQYF
TGTGCCAGCCAGGGACAGGGAGGGACCTACGAGCAGTACTTC
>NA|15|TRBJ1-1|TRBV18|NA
CASSTTQGSHTEAFF
TGTGCCAGCTCAACTACTCAAGGCAGCCACACTGAAGCTTTCTTT
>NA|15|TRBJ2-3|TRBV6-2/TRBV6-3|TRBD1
CASSNSATRGDTQYF
TGTGCCAGCAGCAATAGCGCAACCAGGGGGGATACGCAGTATTTT
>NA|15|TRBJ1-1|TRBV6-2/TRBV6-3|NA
CASSSGKAQGTEAFF
TGTGCCAGCAGCTCCGGAAAGGCCCAGGGCACTGAAGCTTTCTTT
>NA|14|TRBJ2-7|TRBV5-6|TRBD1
CASSHGTGTYEQYF
TGTGCCAGCAGCCATGGGACAGGAACCTACGAGCAGTACTTC
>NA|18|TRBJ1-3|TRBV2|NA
CASKPRRGLGPSGNTIYF
TGTGCCAGCAAACCACGCCGGGGTTTGGGCCCTTCTGGAAACACCATATATTTT
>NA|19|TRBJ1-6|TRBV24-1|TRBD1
CATLREAQGAFPYNSPLHF
TGTGCCACCCTCAGAGAAGCCCAGGGGGCGTTTCCCTATAATTCACCCCTCCACTTT
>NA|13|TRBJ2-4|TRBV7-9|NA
CASSPQGGGIQYF
TGTGCCAGCAGCCCCCAGGGGGGTGGCATTCAGTACTTC
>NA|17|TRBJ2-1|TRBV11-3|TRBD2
CASSLGLREGKYNEQFF
TGTGCCAGCAGCTTAGGATTGCGGGAGGGGAAGTACAATGAGCAGTTCTTC
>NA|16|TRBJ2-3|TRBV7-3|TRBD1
CASSLLGTGNTDTQYF
TGTGCCAGCAGCTTATTGGGGACAGGGAACACAGATACGCAGTATTTT
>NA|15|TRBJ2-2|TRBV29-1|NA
CSVGHSRTDTGELFF
TGCAGCGTTGGTCACTCTCGGACGGACACCGGGGAGCTGTTTTTT
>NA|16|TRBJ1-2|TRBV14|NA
CASSQSPREGRYGYTF
TGTGCCAGCAGCCAATCCCCTAGGGAAGGGAGGTATGGCTACACCTTC
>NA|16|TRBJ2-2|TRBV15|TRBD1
CATSRSGQGYTGELFF
TGTGCCACCAGCAGGAGTGGACAGGGGTATACCGGGGAGCTGTTTTTT
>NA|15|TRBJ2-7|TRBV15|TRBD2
CATSRAGGSIYEQYF
TGTGCCACCAGCAGAGCCGGCGGGAGCATATACGAGCAGTACTTC
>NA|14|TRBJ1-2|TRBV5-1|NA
CASSLDGQGHGYTF
TGCGCCAGCAGCTTGGACGGGCAGGGGCATGGCTACACCTTC
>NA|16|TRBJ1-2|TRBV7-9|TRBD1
CASTLGGTGGLYGYTF
TGTGCCAGCACCCTAGGGGGAACAGGGGGCCTCTATGGCTACACCTTC
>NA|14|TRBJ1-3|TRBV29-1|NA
CSVVEVGGRNTIYF
TGCAGCGTTGTTGAGGTCGGTGGACGAAACACCATATATTTT
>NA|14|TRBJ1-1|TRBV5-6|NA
CASSFGRGATEAFF
TGTGCCAGCAGCTTTGGCCGGGGTGCCACTGAAGCTTTCTTT
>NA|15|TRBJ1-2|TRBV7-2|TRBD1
CASSTGQGDLYGYTF
TGTGCCAGCAGCACGGGACAGGGCGATCTCTATGGCTACACCTTC
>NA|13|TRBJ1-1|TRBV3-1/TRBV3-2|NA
CASRNPGGTEAFF
TGTGCCAGCAGGAATCCGGGAGGCACTGAAGCTTTCTTT
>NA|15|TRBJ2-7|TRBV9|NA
CASSVVPAVAYEQYF
TGTGCCAGCAGCGTAGTCCCGGCGGTGGCCTACGAGCAGTACTTC
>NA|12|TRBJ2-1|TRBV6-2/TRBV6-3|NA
CASSLAKNEQFF
TGTGCCAGCAGCTTAGCGAAGAATGAGCAGTTCTTC
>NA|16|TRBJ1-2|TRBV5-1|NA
CASSLEGRSSNYGYTF
TGCGCCAGCAGCTTGGAAGGACGGTCCTCTAACTATGGCTACACCTTC
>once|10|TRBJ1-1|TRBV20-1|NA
CSAWWSEAFF
TGCAGTGCTTGGTGGTCTGAAGCTTTCTTT
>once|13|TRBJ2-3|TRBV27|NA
CASSLNGVNTQYF
TGTGCCAGCAGTTTAAACGGGGTGAATACGCAGTATTTT
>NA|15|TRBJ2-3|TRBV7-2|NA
CASSHDRVSGDTQYF
TGTGCCAGCAGCCACGACAGGGTTAGCGGAGATACGCAGTATTTT
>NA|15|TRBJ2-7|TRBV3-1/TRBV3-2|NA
CASSQGVLEGREQYF
TGTGCCAGCAGCCAAGGGGTCCTAGAGGGTCGCGAGCAGTACTTC
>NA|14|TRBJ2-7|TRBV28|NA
CASSHRGGAGEQYF
TGTGCCAGCAGCCACAGGGGGGGGGCTGGCGAGCAGTACTTC
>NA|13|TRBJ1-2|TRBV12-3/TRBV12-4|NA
CASSFRVGDGYTF
TGTGCCAGCAGTTTTAGGGTCGGGGATGGCTACACCTTC
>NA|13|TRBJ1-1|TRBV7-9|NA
CASTYRVNTEAFF
TGTGCCAGCACGTACAGGGTGAACACTGAAGCTTTCTTT
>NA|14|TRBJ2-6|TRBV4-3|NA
CASSQGPGANVLTF
TGCGCCAGCAGCCAAGGGCCCGGGGCCAACGTCCTGACTTTC
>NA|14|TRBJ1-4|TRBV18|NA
CASSPDMTGGKLFF
TGTGCCAGCTCGCCCGATATGACTGGGGGAAAACTGTTTTTT
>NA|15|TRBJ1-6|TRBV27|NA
CASSLSTEGNSPLHF
TGTGCCAGCAGTCTGTCCACGGAAGGTAATTCACCCCTCCACTTT
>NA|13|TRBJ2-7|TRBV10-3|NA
CAISVNRVHEQYF
TGTGCCATCAGTGTCAACAGGGTCCACGAGCAGTACTTC
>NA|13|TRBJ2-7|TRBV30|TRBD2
CAWRGAGRNEQYF
TGTGCCTGGAGAGGAGCGGGAAGGAACGAGCAGTACTTC
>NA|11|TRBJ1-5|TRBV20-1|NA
CSASAGGPQHF
TGCAGTGCTAGCGCGGGAGGGCCCCAGCATTTT
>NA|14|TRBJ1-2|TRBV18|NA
CASSPVASSDGYTF
TGTGCCAGCTCACCAGTGGCTTCTTCAGATGGCTACACCTTC
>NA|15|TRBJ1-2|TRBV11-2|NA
CASSRAGSNNYGYTF
TGTGCCAGCAGCCGCGCAGGGTCCAATAACTATGGCTACACCTTC
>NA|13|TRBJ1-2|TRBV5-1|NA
CASSETVSSGYTF
TGCGCCAGCAGCGAGACCGTCTCGAGTGGCTACACCTTC
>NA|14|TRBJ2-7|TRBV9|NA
CASSVGVNSYEQYF
TGTGCCAGCAGCGTAGGGGTGAACTCCTACGAGCAGTACTTC
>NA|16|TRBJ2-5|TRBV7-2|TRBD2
CASIPDAGGPGETQYF
TGTGCCAGCATCCCCGATGCGGGAGGGCCAGGGGAGACCCAGTACTTC
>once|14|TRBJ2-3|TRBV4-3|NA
CASSRETSTDTQYF
TGCGCCAGCAGCCGGGAAACTAGCACAGATACGCAGTATTTT
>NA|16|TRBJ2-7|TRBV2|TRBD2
CASGNRIAGEAYEQYF
TGTGCCAGCGGAAATCGTATAGCGGGAGAAGCTTACGAGCAGTACTTC
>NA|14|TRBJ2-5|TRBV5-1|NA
CASSTGAPEETQYF
TGCGCCAGCAGCACCGGGGCCCCAGAAGAGACCCAGTACTTC
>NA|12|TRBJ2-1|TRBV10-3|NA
CAIRLVGGEQFF
TGTGCCATCAGGTTAGTAGGTGGTGAGCAGTTCTTC
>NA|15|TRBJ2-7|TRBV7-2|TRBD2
CASSQGLAGIYEQYF
TGTGCCAGCAGCCAGGGACTAGCGGGAATCTACGAGCAGTACTTC
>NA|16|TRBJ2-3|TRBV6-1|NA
CASSEGPWRYTDTQYF
TGTGCCAGCAGTGAAGGCCCCTGGAGGTACACAGATACGCAGTATTTT
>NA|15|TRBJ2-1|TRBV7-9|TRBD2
CASSLGSSGYNEQFF
TGTGCCAGCAGCTTAGGGTCTAGCGGTTACAATGAGCAGTTCTTC